Shown below are 16 T cell receptor beta chains from a single sample sequenced in a study of T cell responses to AZD1222 COVID-19 vaccine. TCRdb's copy holds only in-frame clones and misses some; the assay was immunoSEQ multiplex PCR. The profile shows about 170,000 clones, 85% to 90% of them singletons. Material: peripheral blood, obtained on day 0 of AZD1222 vaccination. Receptors originate from an adult in good health.

The chain is built from TRBV6-2 or TRBV6-3 and TRBJ2-1; unclear D gene. Germline V lookup: CDR1 MNHEY, CDR2 SVGEGT. Trimming took 0 bases from V and 5 from J, leaving 2 bases between them. This CDR3 comprises 12 residues. The CDR3 region is CASSYSDNEQFF. As DNA, the CDR3 is TGTGCCAGCAGTTACTCGGACAATGAGCAGTTCTTC.

The rearrangement joins TRBV14 to TRBJ2-3, with 8 bases aligning to TRBD2. The CDR3 totals 14 residues. CDR1 SGHDN and CDR2 FVKESK come from the germline V gene. Unmatched junction bases numbered 6, after V lost 4 bases and J lost 6 bases. The CDR3 DNA follows: TGTGCCAGCAGCCTTATCGGGGGGGCCGATACGCAGTATTTT. Translating gives CASSLIGGADTQYF.

The chain combines TRBV5-1 with TRBJ1-1; D perhaps matches TRBD1 (6 bases). The CDR3 covers 14 residues. The V end lost 0 bases, the J end lost 6 bases, and 12 bases lay between the germline ends. The germline V gene encodes CDR1 SGHRS and CDR2 YFSETQ. CDR3 sequence reads: CASSLVAGASEAFF. CDR3 nucleotides: TGCGCCAGCAGCTTGGTAGCGGGGGCATCTGAAGCTTTCTTT.

The chain recombines TRBV27 with TRBJ1-2; a possible D gene is TRBD1 (5 bases). CDR1 is MNHEY, CDR2 SMNVEV, per germline (reference sequence). The CDR3 totals 11 residues. V was shortened by 5 bases and J by 6 bases, with 7 bases between the two germline ends. The CDR3 sequence is CASSQGDGYTF. Here the CDR3 DNA reads TGTGCCAGCAGTCAGGGAGATGGCTACACCTTC.

The chain couples TRBV7-2 to TRBJ2-2; D not resolved. CDR3 length: 14 amino acids. Germline assignment: CDR1 SGHTA and CDR2 FQGNSA. Trimming took 5 bases from V and 0 from J, leaving 7 bases between them. The CDR3 is CASSNEPNTGELFF. The CDR3 nucleotides read TGTGCCAGCAGCAATGAACCGAACACCGGGGAGCTGTTTTTT.

This chain uses TRBV6-6 with TRBJ2-7; tentative D call: TRBD1 (5 bases). Between the trimmed V and J ends, which lost 0 bases and 3 bases, there was a span of 12 bases. CDR3 length: 15 amino acids. Germline CDR1 and CDR2: MNHNY and SVGAGI (reference sequence). The CDR3 sequence is CASSYSHDRDYEQYV. CDR3 in DNA: TGTGCCAGCAGTTACTCCCACGACAGAGACTACGAGCAGTACGTC.

The chain couples TRBV6-1 to TRBJ2-5, with a possible D match to TRBD1 (6 bases). Germline values: CDR1 MNHNS, CDR2 SASEGT. V lost 3 bases and J lost 6, with 14 bases in between. CDR3 length equals 14 residues. CDR3 sequence reads: CASSDPPGVKTQYF. The CDR3 region has the DNA TGTGCCAGCAGTGATCCCCCAGGGGTCAAGACCCAGTACTTC.

Only one count was recorded for this clone. CDR3 DNA: TGTGCCACCGATCAAAGCGGGGGGGCCTTTGAGACCCAGTACTTC. Residues: CATDQSGGAFETQYF. The V and J genes are TRBV6-5 and TRBJ2-5; 10 bases line up with TRBD2. V lost 10 bases to trimming and J lost 5 bases; unmatched junction nucleotides: 13. CDR1 is MNHEY and CDR2 is SVGAGI in the germline V gene. CDR3 size: 15 residues.

The chain is built from TRBV7-9 and TRBJ2-5; weak D call: TRBD2 (6 bases). The germline gives CDR1 SEHNR, CDR2 FQNEAQ (reference sequence). V gave up 5 bases and J gave up 10 bases, with 23 bases separating them. This CDR3 spans 15 amino acids. Here the CDR3 reads CASSMEETRPGDQYF. CDR3 nucleotides: TGTGCCAGCAGCATGGAGGAAACCCGTCCGGGAGACCAGTACTTC.

The rearrangement joins TRBV7-8 to TRBJ2-7; TRBD1 is a possible D gene (6 bases). The germline V gene has CDR1 SGHVS and CDR2 FQNEAQ. The V end lost 4 bases, the J end lost 3 bases, and 16 bases lay between the germline ends. The CDR3 sequence is 15 residues long. The DNA of the CDR3 is TGTGCCAGCAGCTGGGCTCGGGACACGGACTACGAGCAGTACTTC. Translated, it gives CASSWARDTDYEQYF.

This sequence joins TRBV18 and TRBJ1-4; D ambiguous. The V end lost 5 bases, the J end lost 0 bases, and 10 bases lay between the germline ends. The V gene's germline CDR1 is KGHSH and CDR2 LQKENI. This CDR3 has 15 amino acids. The CDR3 nucleotides read TGTGCCAGCTCAGGCCAAGGTGCAACTAATGAAAAACTGTTTTTT. Its protein product is CASSGQGATNEKLFF.

CDR3 protein: CASSPKAGGADEQYF. CDR3 bases: TGTGCCAGCAGCCCTAAGGCCGGGGGGGCCGACGAGCAGTACTTC. The V gene is TRBV4-2, the J gene TRBJ2-7; 8 bases are shared with TRBD2. Per the germline V gene, CDR1 is LGHNA and CDR2 is YNFKEQ. The CDR3 contains 15 residues. With 4 bases clipped from V and 5 bases from J, the junction kept 10 bases outside the gene matches.

The V call is TRBV5-6, the J call TRBJ2-7; D gene ambiguous. CDR3 length: 13 residues. Germline V CDR1 and CDR2: SGHDT, YYEEEE. The V end was cut by 1 base, the J end by 2 bases, with 7 bases between. The CDR3 reads CASSLPYTYEQYF. DNA for the CDR3: TGTGCCAGCAGCTTGCCTTACACCTACGAGCAGTACTTC.

J is TRBJ1-1 and V is TRBV5-1, with D unclear. The germline CDR1 and CDR2 sequences are SGHRS and YFSETQ. V gave up 2 bases and J gave up 2 bases, with 10 bases separating them. This CDR3 comprises 14 residues. The CDR3 DNA sequence: TGCGCCAGCAGCTTAGGCAGTGGAAACACTGAAGCTTTCTTT. Its protein is CASSLGSGNTEAFF. The whole variable domain, remainder taken from reference TRBV5-1 and TRBJ1-1, is KAGVTQTPRYLIKTRGQQVTLSCSPISGHRSVSWYQQTPGQGLQFLFEYFSETQRNKGNFPGRFSGRQFSNSRSEMNVSTLELGDSALYLCASSLGSGNTEAFFGQGTRLTVV.

The chain employs TRBV7-2 and TRBJ2-7, with D perhaps matching TRBD1 (6 bases). There are 15 residues in the CDR3. Germline values: CDR1 SGHTA, CDR2 FQGNSA. The V end lost 6 bases, the J end lost 2 bases, and 17 bases lay between the germline ends. The CDR3 bases are TGTGCCAGCAGACCCCGACAGGCTATTACCTACGAGCAGTACTTC. Residues: CASRPRQAITYEQYF.

CDR3 in amino acids: CSVGGQGETQYF. As DNA, the CDR3 is TGCAGCGTTGGAGGACAGGGTGAGACCCAGTACTTC. This chain joins TRBV29-1 and TRBJ2-5; TRBD1 matches at 8 bases. V lost 4 bases and J lost 5; bases outside the gene matches: 3. Per the germline V gene, CDR1 is SQVTM and CDR2 is ANQGSEA. This CDR3 has 12 residues.